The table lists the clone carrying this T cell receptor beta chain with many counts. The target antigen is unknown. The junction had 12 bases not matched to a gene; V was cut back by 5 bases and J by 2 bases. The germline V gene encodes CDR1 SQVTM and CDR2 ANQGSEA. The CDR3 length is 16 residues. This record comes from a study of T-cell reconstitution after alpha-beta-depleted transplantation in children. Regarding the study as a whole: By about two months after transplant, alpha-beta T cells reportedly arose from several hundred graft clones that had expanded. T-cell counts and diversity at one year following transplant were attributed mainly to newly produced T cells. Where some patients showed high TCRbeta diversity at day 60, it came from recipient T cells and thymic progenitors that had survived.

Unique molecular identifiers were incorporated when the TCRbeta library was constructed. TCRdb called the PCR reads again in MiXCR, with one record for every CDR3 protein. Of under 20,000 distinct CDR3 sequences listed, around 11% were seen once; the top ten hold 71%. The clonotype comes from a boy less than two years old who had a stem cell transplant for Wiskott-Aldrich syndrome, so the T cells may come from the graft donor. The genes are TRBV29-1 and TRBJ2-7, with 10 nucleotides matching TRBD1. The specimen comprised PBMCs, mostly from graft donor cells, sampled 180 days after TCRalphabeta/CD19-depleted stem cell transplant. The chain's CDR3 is CSVRGHGTGDPYEQYF. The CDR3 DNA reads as TGCAGCGTTAGGGGACACGGGACAGGGGATCCCTACGAGCAGTACTTC.